This entry features one TCR beta chain sequence. This entry is derived from a study of CD8+CD57+ T cells in acquired aplastic anemia. Across the whole study: Sorted CD4+ and CD8+ cells yielded roughly 3.5 ug of DNA on average.

Germline CDR1 and CDR2: SGHAT and FQNNGV. CDR3 size: 14 residues. The V and J ends lost 6 bases and 11 bases, in that order; junction bases with no gene match: 15. Researchers used genomic DNA as the template to profile TCR beta VDJ and CDR3. MiXCR was run by TCRdb on the reads, yielding one entry per CDR3 protein. The data hold about 190,000 distinct CDR3 sequences, with roughly 56% observed a single time. This TCR was recovered from a human donor in good health, serving as a control. V and J are TRBV11-2 and TRBJ2-5; TRBD2 agrees at 7 bases. The source material was sorted CD4+, CD8+, or CD8+CD57+ T cells (not recorded which) from PBMCs. CDR3 coding DNA: TGTGCCAGCAGGCTCTCGGGGGGACTGAGGGAGCAGTACTTC. Translating it yields CASRLSGGLREQYF. Variable domain in full (rest from reference TRBV11-2 and TRBJ2-5): EAGVAQSPRYKIIEKRQSVAFWCNPISGHATLYWYQQILGQGPKLLIQFQNNGVVDDSQLPKDRFSAERLKGVDSTLKIQPAKLEDSAVYLCASRLSGGLREQYFGPGTRLLVL.